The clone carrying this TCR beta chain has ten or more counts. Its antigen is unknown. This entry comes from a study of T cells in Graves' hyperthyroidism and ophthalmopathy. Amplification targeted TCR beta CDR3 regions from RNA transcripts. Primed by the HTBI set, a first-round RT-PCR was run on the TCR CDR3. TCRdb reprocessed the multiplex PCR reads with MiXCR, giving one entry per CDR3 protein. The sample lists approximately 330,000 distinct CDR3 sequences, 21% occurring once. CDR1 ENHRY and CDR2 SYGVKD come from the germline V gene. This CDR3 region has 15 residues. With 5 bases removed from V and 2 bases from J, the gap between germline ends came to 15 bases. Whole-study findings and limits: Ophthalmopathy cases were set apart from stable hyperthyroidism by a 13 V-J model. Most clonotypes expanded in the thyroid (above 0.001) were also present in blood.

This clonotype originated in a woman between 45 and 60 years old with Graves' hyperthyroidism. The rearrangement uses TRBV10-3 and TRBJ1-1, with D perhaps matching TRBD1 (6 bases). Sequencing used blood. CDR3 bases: TGTGCCATCAGTCCGACGACAGGAGCAAACACTGAAGCTTTCTTT. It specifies CAISPTTGANTEAFF.